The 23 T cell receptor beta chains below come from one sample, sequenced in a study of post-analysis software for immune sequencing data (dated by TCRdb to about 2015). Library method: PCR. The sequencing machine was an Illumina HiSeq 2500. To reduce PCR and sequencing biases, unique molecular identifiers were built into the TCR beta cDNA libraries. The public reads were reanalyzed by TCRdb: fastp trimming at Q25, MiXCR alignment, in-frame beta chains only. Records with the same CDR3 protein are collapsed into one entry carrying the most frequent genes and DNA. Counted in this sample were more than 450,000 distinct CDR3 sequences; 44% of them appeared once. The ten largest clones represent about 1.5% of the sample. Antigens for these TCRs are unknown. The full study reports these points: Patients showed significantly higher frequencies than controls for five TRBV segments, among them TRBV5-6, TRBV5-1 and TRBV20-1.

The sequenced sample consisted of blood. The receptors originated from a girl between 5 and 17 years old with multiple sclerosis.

The CDR3: CASSRGTSGCEQYF. The CDR3, as DNA: TGCGCCAGCAGCCGTGGAACTAGTGGCTGCGAGCAGTACTTC. This sequence joins TRBV5-1 and TRBJ2-7; D is perhaps TRBD2 (5 bases). V was pared by 4 bases and J by 6 bases, with 17 bases between. The germline gives CDR1 SGHRS, CDR2 YFSETQ. CDR3 size: 14 residues.

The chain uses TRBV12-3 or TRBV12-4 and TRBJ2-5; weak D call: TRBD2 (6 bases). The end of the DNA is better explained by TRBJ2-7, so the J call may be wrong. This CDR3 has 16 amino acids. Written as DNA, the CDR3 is TGTGCCAGCAGTCTCTGGGGGGTAGGTGCCAGCTACGAGCAGTACTTC. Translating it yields CASSLWGVGASYEQYF.

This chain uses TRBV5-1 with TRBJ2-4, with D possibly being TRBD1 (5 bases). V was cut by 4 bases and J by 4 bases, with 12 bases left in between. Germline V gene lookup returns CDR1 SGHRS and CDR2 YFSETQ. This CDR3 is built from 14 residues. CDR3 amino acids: CASSPTGQKNIQYF. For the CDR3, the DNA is TGCGCCAGCAGCCCAACCGGACAAAAAAACATTCAGTACTTC.

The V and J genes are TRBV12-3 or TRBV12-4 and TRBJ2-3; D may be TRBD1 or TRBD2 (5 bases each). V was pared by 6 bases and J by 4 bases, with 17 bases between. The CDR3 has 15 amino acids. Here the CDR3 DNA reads TGTGCCAGCAGCCCACTGGGGGAGAAGGCAGATACGCAGTATTTT. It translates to CASSPLGEKADTQYF.

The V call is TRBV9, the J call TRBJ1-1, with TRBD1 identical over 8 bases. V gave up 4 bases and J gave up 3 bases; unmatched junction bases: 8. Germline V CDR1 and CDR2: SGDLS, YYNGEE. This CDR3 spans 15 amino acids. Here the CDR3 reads CASSPNGQGDTEAFF. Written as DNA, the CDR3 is TGTGCCAGCAGCCCCAACGGACAGGGTGACACTGAAGCTTTCTTT.

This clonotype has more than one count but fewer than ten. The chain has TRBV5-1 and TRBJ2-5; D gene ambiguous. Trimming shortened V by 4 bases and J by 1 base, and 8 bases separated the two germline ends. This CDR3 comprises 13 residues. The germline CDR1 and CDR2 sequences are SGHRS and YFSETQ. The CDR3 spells CASSLDVQETQYF. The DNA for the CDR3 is TGCGCCAGCAGCCTGGACGTCCAAGAGACCCAGTACTTC.

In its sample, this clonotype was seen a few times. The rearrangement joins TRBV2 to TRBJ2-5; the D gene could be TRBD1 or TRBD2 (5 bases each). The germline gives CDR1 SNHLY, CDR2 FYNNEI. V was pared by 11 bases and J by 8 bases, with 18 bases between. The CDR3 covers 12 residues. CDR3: CAGAGKPATQYF. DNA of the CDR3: TGTGCCGGGGCCGGGAAGCCGGCAACCCAGTACTTC.

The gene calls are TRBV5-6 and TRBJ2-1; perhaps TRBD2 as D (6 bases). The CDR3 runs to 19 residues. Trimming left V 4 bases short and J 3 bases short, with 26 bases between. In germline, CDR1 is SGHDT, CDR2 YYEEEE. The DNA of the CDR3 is TGTGCCAGCAGCGGATCCCCACTTCTCGGGGGTGATGTCTACAATGAGCAGTTCTTC. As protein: CASSGSPLLGGDVYNEQFF.

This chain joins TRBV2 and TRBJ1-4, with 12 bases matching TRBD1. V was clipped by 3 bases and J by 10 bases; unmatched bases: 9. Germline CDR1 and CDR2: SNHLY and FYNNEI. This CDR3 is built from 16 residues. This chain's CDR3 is CASSEGQGARGRKLFF. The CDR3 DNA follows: TGTGCCAGCAGTGAGGGACAGGGGGCTCGAGGGCGAAAACTGTTTTTT.

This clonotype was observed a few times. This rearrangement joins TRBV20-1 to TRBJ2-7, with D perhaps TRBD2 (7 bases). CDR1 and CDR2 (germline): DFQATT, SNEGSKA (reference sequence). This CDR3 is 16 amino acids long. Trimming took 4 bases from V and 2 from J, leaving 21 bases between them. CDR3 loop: CSATPRGGAQTYEQYF. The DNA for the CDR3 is TGCAGTGCTACACCCCGAGGGGGGGCTCAAACCTACGAGCAGTACTTC.

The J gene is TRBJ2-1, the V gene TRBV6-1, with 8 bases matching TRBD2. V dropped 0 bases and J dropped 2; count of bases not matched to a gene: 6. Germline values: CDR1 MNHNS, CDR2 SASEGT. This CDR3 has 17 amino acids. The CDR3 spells CASSEAGSGSPYNEQFF. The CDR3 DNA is TGTGCCAGCAGTGAAGCTGGGAGCGGGAGTCCCTACAATGAGCAGTTCTTC.

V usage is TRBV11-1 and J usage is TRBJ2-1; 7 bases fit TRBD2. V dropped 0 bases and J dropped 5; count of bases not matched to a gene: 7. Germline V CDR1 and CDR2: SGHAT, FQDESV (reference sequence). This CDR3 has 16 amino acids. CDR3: CASSLALGLGNNEQFF. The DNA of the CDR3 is TGTGCCAGCAGCTTAGCCCTAGGACTAGGAAACAATGAGCAGTTCTTC.

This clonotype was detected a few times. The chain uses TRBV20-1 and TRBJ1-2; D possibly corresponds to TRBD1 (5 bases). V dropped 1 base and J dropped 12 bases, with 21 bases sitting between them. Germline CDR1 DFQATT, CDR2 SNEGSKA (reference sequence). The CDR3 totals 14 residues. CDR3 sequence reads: CSARGGASHTYDTF. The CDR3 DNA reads TGCAGTGCTAGAGGAGGGGCCTCACACACGTACGACACCTTC.

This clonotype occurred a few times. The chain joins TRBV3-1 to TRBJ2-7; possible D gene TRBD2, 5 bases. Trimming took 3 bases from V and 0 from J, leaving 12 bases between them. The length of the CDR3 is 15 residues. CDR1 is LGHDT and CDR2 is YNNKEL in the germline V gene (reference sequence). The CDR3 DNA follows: TGTGCCAGCAGCCAGGCGTCTGGGAGCTCCTACGAGCAGTACTTC. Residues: CASSQASGSSYEQYF.

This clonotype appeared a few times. CDR3 sequence (DNA): TGCAGTGCTGGTGGGGGGTGGGCAGGCCGAAGCCACGAGCAGTACTTC. Protein sequence: CSAGGGWAGRSHEQYF. The rearrangement links TRBV20-1 to TRBJ2-5, with D tentatively TRBD2 (6 bases). The DNA matches TRBJ2-7 better at its end, which makes the J call doubtful. CDR3 size: 16 residues. The germline gives CDR1 DFQATT, CDR2 SNEGSKA (reference sequence).

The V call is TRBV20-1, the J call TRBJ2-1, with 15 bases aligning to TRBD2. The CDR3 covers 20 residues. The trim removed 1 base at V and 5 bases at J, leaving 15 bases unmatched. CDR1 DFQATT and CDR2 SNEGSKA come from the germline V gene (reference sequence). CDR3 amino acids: CSARALTRTSGGVYNNEQFF. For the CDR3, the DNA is TGCAGTGCTAGAGCTCTAACTAGGACTAGCGGGGGGGTATATAACAATGAGCAGTTCTTC.

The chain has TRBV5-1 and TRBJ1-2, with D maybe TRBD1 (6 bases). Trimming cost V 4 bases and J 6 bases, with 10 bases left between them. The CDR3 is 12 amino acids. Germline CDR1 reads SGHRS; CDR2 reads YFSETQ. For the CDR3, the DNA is TGCGCCAGCAGCCCCGGACAGAATGGCTACACCTTC. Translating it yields CASSPGQNGYTF.

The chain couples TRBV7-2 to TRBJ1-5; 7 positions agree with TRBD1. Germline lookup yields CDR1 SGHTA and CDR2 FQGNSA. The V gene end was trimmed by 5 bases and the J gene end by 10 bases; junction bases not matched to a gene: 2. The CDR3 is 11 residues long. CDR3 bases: TGTGCCAGCAGCCAGGGGGGCCCCCAGCATTTT. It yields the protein CASSQGGPQHF.

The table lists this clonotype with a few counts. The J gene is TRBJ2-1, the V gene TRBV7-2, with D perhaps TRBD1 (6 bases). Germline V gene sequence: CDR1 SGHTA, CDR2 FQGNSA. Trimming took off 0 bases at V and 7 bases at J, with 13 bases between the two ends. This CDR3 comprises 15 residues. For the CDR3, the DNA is TGTGCCAGCAGCTTAGCTGGGGGCCTGGGAAATGAGCAGTTCTTC. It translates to CASSLAGGLGNEQFF.

Here the CDR3 DNA reads TGTGCCAGCAAAACCGGGACAAAGAATCTAGCGGGCACCTACGAGCAGTACTTC. Its protein is CASKTGTKNLAGTYEQYF. This chain joins TRBV6-1 and TRBJ2-7, with TRBD2 matching over 8 bases. Germline CDR1 MNHNS, CDR2 SASEGT. The CDR3 runs to 18 residues. V lost 7 bases and J lost 2; bases outside the gene matches: 19.

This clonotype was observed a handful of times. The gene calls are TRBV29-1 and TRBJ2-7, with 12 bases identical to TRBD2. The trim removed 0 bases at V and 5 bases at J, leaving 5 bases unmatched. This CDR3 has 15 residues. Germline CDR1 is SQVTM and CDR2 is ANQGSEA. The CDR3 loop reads CSVEDLAGGPDEQYF. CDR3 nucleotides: TGCAGCGTTGAAGACCTAGCGGGGGGGCCAGACGAGCAGTACTTC.

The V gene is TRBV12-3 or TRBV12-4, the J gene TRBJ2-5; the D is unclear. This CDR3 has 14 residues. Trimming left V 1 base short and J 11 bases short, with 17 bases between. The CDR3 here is CASSLGPEDGEQYF. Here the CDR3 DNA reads TGTGCCAGCAGTTTAGGACCCGAAGACGGTGAGCAGTACTTC.

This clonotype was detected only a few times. The CDR3 region is CAISESDREGYTF. For the CDR3, the DNA is TGTGCCATCAGTGAGTCGGACAGGGAAGGCTACACCTTC. This chain uses TRBV10-3 with TRBJ1-2, with 8 bases fitting TRBD1. Losses at the gene ends were 0 bases for V and 8 bases for J; bases not matched to a gene: 2. The CDR3 has 13 amino acids. Germline V gene sequence: CDR1 ENHRY, CDR2 SYGVKD.